This is a list of T cell receptor beta chains from one sample in a study of blood T cell repertoires in COVID-19. Assay: immunoSEQ multiplex PCR; the TCRdb copy retains only in-frame clones and omits some. The repertoire holds hundreds of thousands of clones, with roughly 90% as singletons. Material for sequencing was peripheral blood. The receptor source for this set is a young woman with COVID-19, enrolled during active disease. Each CDR3 is given with its conserved first and last residue. Each record gives: J gene, V gene, clone size, D gene, CDR3 protein, CDR3 DNA. A D gene is named only where the DNA matches it firmly. Rows may omit the clone size; those that give it use once, few, many or a size class.

TRBJ2-1	TRBV9	once	TRBD1	CASSAGTAVYYNEQFF	TGTGCCAGCAGCGCCGGGACAGCTGTTTACTACAATGAGCAGTTCTTC
TRBJ1-6	TRBV28	once	.	CASSLNRPAQALHF	TGTGCCAGCAGTTTAAACAGGCCTGCCCAGGCCCTCCACTTT
TRBJ2-3	TRBV6-5	.	.	CASSYYRSFRTDTQYF	TGTGCCAGCAGTTACTATCGGTCGTTTCGTACAGATACGCAGTATTTT
TRBJ2-1	TRBV15	.	.	CATSRTSGSYNEQFF	TGTGCCACCAGCAGAACCAGCGGCTCCTACAATGAGCAGTTCTTC
TRBJ1-2	TRBV19	.	TRBD1	CASTTSGGQVKNGYTF	TGTGCCAGTACCACCTCCGGAGGACAGGTCAAAAATGGCTACACCTTC
TRBJ2-1	TRBV19	.	TRBD1	CASSTGTGLDNEQFF	TGTGCCAGTAGTACCGGGACAGGGCTTGACAATGAGCAGTTCTTC
TRBJ2-1	TRBV7-2	few	.	CASSLFQEQFF	TGTGCCAGCAGCTTATTTCAAGAGCAGTTCTTC
TRBJ2-5	TRBV11-2	.	TRBD1	CASSPNRGLETQYF	TGTGCCAGCAGCCCAAACAGGGGGTTAGAGACCCAGTACTTC
TRBJ1-2	TRBV6-2/TRBV6-3	.	.	CASSQYVRLDTNYGYTF	TGTGCCAGCAGTCAATACGTACGCTTGGACACGAACTATGGCTACACCTTC
TRBJ1-1	TRBV27	.	.	CASSLSAGLLNTEAFF	TGTGCCAGCAGTTTATCGGCGGGTTTACTGAACACTGAAGCTTTCTTT
TRBJ1-3	TRBV5-1	.	TRBD1	CASSLAGQGPGNTIYF	TGCGCCAGCAGCTTGGCGGGACAGGGTCCTGGAAACACCATATATTTT
TRBJ2-1	TRBV30	.	TRBD2	CAWSPTSGSYNEQFF	TGTGCCTGGAGCCCGACTAGCGGCTCCTACAATGAGCAGTTCTTC
TRBJ1-4	TRBV28	.	.	CATSQVFF	TGTGCCACCTCCCAGGTGTTTTTT
TRBJ2-7	TRBV6-2/TRBV6-3	.	.	CASSRRGYEQYF	TGTGCCAGCAGTCGGCGGGGCTACGAGCAGTACTTC
TRBJ1-1	TRBV2	.	.	CASRPTSAMNTEAFF	TGTGCCAGCCGACCGACGTCAGCGATGAACACTGAAGCTTTCTTT
TRBJ2-1	TRBV11-3	.	TRBD2	CASSYRTSGFYNEQFF	TGTGCCAGCAGCTACCGGACTAGCGGGTTTTACAATGAGCAGTTCTTC
TRBJ1-1	TRBV2	.	TRBD1	CASSETPGQPFAFF	TGTGCCAGCAGTGAGACACCGGGACAGCCTTTTGCTTTCTTT
TRBJ1-3	TRBV19	.	.	CASIGLYTGNTIYF	TGTGCCAGTATCGGGTTGTATACCGGAAACACCATATATTTT
TRBJ2-7	TRBV11-2	.	.	CASSPQRLTYEQYF	TGTGCCAGCAGCCCCCAGCGGTTGACCTACGAGCAGTACTTC
TRBJ2-5	TRBV18	.	.	CASSPPEGETQYF	TGTGCCAGCTCACCACCGGAGGGAGAGACCCAGTACTTC
TRBJ1-2	TRBV11-2	.	.	CASSLSLDTNYGYTF	TGTGCCAGCAGCTTATCCCTAGATACTAACTATGGCTACACCTTC
TRBJ1-6	TRBV19	.	.	CASSQNPRSNSPLHF	TGTGCCAGTAGTCAGAATCCTAGGAGCAATTCACCCCTCCACTTT
TRBJ1-1	TRBV21-1	.	.	CASSKERQTNTEAFF	TGTGCCAGCAGCAAAGAGCGGCAGACTAACACTGAAGCTTTCTTT
TRBJ1-5	TRBV7-8	.	TRBD1	CASSRTRDRVSQPQHF	TGTGCCAGCAGCCGGACCCGGGACAGGGTATCTCAGCCCCAGCATTTT
TRBJ1-1	TRBV4-1	.	.	CASSHPRGAFSEAFF	TGCGCCAGCAGCCACCCCCGGGGGGCTTTCTCTGAAGCTTTCTTT
TRBJ1-2	TRBV19	.	.	CASSPAQGLFYGYTF	TGTGCCAGTAGCCCCGCCCAGGGCCTCTTCTATGGCTACACCTTC
TRBJ2-1	TRBV3-1/TRBV3-2	once	.	CASHAGPQFF	TGTGCCAGCCACGCGGGGCCACAGTTCTTC
TRBJ2-1	TRBV27	.	TRBD2	CASRASGSNEQFF	TGTGCCAGCAGAGCTAGCGGGAGCAATGAGCAGTTCTTC
TRBJ2-1	TRBV11-3	.	.	CASSLATIRTDLYNEQFF	TGTGCCAGCAGCTTAGCCACGATCAGGACAGACCTTTACAATGAGCAGTTCTTC
TRBJ2-5	TRBV12-5	.	.	CASGLATQGETQYF	TGTGCTAGTGGTTTGGCCACACAGGGAGAGACCCAGTACTTC
TRBJ2-1	TRBV14	.	TRBD2	CASSQNGLAGVGEQFF	TGTGCCAGCAGCCAAAACGGACTAGCGGGAGTCGGGGAGCAGTTCTTC
TRBJ1-1	TRBV6-5	.	.	CASSYGFSMDTEAFF	TGTGCCAGCAGTTATGGCTTTTCGATGGACACTGAAGCTTTCTTT
TRBJ2-3	TRBV7-9	.	TRBD2	CASSFDLAGVATDTQYF	TGTGCCAGCAGCTTCGACCTAGCGGGGGTAGCGACAGATACGCAGTATTTT
TRBJ2-3	TRBV24-1	.	TRBD1	CATSGGQPRDTQYF	TGTGCCACCAGTGGGGGACAGCCTCGGGATACGCAGTATTTT
TRBJ2-3	TRBV7-9	.	TRBD2	CASSFIGLAGPTDTQYF	TGTGCCAGCAGCTTTATTGGACTAGCGGGACCCACAGATACGCAGTATTTT
TRBJ2-2	TRBV4-2	.	.	CASSQAVFRAEGELFF	TGTGCCAGCAGCCAAGCTGTGTTCAGGGCCGAGGGGGAGCTGTTTTTT
TRBJ2-1	TRBV10-3	.	TRBD2	CAISGGTSGHNEQFF	TGTGCCATCAGTGGAGGGACTAGCGGCCACAATGAGCAGTTCTTC
TRBJ1-2	TRBV7-6	.	TRBD1	CASSRNRDRGIYGYTF	TGTGCCAGCAGCCGCAACCGGGACAGGGGAATCTATGGCTACACCTTC
TRBJ2-2	TRBV6-6	.	TRBD2	CASSYSRGGTGELFF	TGTGCCAGCAGTTACTCGCGGGGGGGTACCGGGGAGCTGTTTTTT
TRBJ1-2	TRBV11-2	.	.	CASSLPHRRVGVLYGYTF	TGTGCCAGCAGCTTACCCCACAGACGTGTCGGGGTCCTCTATGGCTACACCTTC
TRBJ2-3	TRBV4-3	.	.	CASSQDAGPDTQYF	TGCGCCAGCAGCCAAGACGCGGGCCCAGATACGCAGTATTTT
TRBJ2-4	TRBV2	.	.	CASSEYGQPKNIQYF	TGTGCCAGCAGTGAATATGGACAGCCCAAAAACATTCAGTACTTC
TRBJ1-4	TRBV28	.	.	CAIQRGTNEKLFF	TGTGCCATCCAGCGGGGGACTAATGAAAAACTGTTTTTT
TRBJ1-1	TRBV11-2	.	.	CASSLDLSYSEAFF	TGTGCCAGCAGCTTAGATCTTTCCTACAGTGAAGCTTTCTTT
TRBJ2-3	TRBV30	.	TRBD2	CAWSTGLAEFTDTQYF	TGTGCCTGGAGTACCGGACTAGCGGAGTTCACAGATACGCAGTATTTT
TRBJ2-2	TRBV6-5	.	TRBD2	CASSRGGGELFF	TGTGCCAGCAGCCGCGGGGGTGGGGAGCTGTTTTTT
TRBJ1-1	TRBV23-1	.	TRBD1	CASSLGTGQVNTEAFF	TGCGCCAGCAGCCTCGGGACAGGGCAGGTAAACACTGAAGCTTTCTTT
TRBJ1-2	TRBV27	once	TRBD1	CASTAHPDRRYGYTF	TGTGCCAGCACCGCACACCCGGACAGGCGCTATGGCTACACCTTC
TRBJ2-7	TRBV29-1	once	.	CSTRTAPYEQYF	TGCAGCACTCGGACTGCGCCCTACGAGCAGTACTTC
TRBJ1-5	TRBV24-1	.	TRBD1	CATSGDRVDQPQHF	TGTGCCACCAGTGGGGACAGGGTAGATCAGCCCCAGCATTTT
TRBJ2-7	TRBV20-1	.	.	CSASFPQTGGLSYEQYF	TGCAGTGCTAGTTTCCCGCAAACAGGAGGGCTCTCCTACGAGCAGTACTTC
TRBJ2-7	TRBV6-2/TRBV6-3	.	.	CASSYDESVSYEQYF	TGTGCCAGCAGTTACGATGAGAGCGTCTCCTACGAGCAGTACTTC
TRBJ2-2	TRBV5-4	few	.	CASSPGGTSNTGELFF	TGTGCCAGCAGCCCCGGGGGAACTTCGAACACCGGGGAGCTGTTTTTT